The rows below give T cell receptor beta chains drawn from one sample of a study of blood T cell repertoires in COVID-19. Assay used: immunoSEQ multiplex PCR; TCRdb lists only in-frame clones, some missing. The table has 250,000 to 300,000 clones, approximately 89% seen once. Sequencing was carried out using peripheral blood. The origin of the receptors is an older woman with acute or convalescent COVID-19. CDR3s include the opening cysteine and the closing phenylalanine or tryptophan.

j_gene | v_gene | CDR3aa
TRBJ2-2 | TRBV6-5 | CASSRQGAYTGELFF
TRBJ1-5 | TRBV18 | CASSYSYNQPQHF
TRBJ2-1 | TRBV19 | CASSIDLLASSYNEQFF
TRBJ2-3 | TRBV18 | CASSPLAARTDTQYF
TRBJ2-3 | TRBV18 | CASSRRTGGTDTQYF
TRBJ1-2 | TRBV28 | CASRKLRRTGANGYTF
TRBJ1-1 | TRBV4-2 | CASSQSAVNTEAFF
TRBJ2-3 | TRBV28 | CASSLFSGGADTQYF
TRBJ1-3 | TRBV11-1 | CASSLTDSFSGNTIYF
TRBJ2-1 | TRBV9 | CASSDLNRDEQFF
TRBJ2-1 | TRBV18 | CASTKKASSSYNEQFF
TRBJ1-6 | TRBV3-1/TRBV3-2 | CASSQVYGASYNSPLHF
TRBJ2-1 | TRBV10-3 | CAISDRASEQFF
TRBJ2-7 | TRBV7-2 | CASSLARVSRGGGYEQYF
TRBJ2-7 | TRBV27 | CASSPRTSGGPWEQYF
TRBJ2-5 | TRBV19 | CASSRDRGQETQYF
TRBJ2-7 | TRBV30 | CAWTTGTSTYEQYF
TRBJ2-3 | TRBV5-6 | CASRSGGVDTQYF